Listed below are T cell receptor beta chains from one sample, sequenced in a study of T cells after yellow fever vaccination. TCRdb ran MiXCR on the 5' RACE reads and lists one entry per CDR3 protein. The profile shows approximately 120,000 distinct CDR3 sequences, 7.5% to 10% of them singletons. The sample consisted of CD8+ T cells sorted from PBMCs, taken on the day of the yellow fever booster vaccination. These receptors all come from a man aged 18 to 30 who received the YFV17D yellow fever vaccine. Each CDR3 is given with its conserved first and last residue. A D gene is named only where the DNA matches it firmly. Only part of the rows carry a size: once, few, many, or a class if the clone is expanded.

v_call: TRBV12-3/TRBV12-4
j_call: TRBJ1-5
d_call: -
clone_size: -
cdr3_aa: CASSSGVNQPQHF
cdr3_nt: TGTGCCAGCAGTTCAGGGGTCAATCAGCCCCAGCATTTT

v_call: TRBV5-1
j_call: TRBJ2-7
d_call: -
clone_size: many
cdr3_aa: CASSQAVGNVDEQYF
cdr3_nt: TGCGCCAGCAGCCAAGCCGTCGGAAACGTGGACGAGCAGTACTTC

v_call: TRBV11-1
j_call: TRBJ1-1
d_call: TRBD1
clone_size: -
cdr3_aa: CASSLWDSLGTEAFF
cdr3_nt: TGTGCCAGCAGCTTATGGGACAGTTTAGGCACTGAAGCTTTCTTT

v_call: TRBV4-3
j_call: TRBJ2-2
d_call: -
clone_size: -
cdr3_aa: CASSQVYDYANTGELFF
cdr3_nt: TGCGCCAGCAGCCAAGTTTATGACTACGCGAACACCGGGGAGCTGTTTTTT

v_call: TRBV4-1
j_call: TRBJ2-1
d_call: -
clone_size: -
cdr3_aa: CASSQSRGAYNEQFF
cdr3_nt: TGCGCCAGCAGCCAATCTAGAGGCGCCTACAATGAGCAGTTCTTC

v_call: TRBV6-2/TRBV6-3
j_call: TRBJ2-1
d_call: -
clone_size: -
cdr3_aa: CASSYSKGVGAYNEQFF
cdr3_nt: TGTGCCAGCAGTTACTCGAAAGGTGTAGGGGCATACAATGAGCAGTTCTTC

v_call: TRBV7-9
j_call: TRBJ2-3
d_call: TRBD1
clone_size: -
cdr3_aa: CASSSTGERGAPTDTQYF
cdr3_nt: TGTGCCAGCAGCTCGACAGGGGAGAGGGGGGCACCCACAGATACGCAGTATTTT

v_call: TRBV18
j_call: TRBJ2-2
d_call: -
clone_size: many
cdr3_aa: CASSAAPNTGELFF
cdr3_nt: TGTGCCAGCTCCGCAGCACCGAACACCGGGGAGCTGTTTTTT

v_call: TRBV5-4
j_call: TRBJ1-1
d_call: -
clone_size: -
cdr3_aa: CASSLAGADTEAFF
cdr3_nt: TGTGCCAGCAGCTTGGCAGGGGCGGACACTGAAGCTTTCTTT

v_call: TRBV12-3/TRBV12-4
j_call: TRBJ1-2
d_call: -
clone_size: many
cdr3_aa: CASSLQAYGYTF
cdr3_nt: TGTGCCAGCAGTTTACAGGCGTATGGCTACACCTTC

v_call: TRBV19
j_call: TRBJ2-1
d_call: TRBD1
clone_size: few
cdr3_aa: CASSYGQDYNEQFF
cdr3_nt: TGTGCCAGTAGTTACGGACAGGATTACAATGAGCAGTTCTTC

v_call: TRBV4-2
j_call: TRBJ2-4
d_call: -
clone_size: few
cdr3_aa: CASSQEGPAFHIQYF
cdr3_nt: TGTGCCAGCAGCCAAGAGGGACCCGCTTTTCACATTCAGTACTTC

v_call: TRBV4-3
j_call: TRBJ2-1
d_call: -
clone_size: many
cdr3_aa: CASSQDPENNEQFF
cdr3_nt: TGCGCCAGCAGCCAAGATCCGGAGAACAATGAGCAGTTCTTC

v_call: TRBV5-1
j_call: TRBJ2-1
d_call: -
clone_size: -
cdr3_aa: CASSPIVSNEQFF
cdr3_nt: TGCGCCAGCAGCCCCATCGTTAGCAATGAGCAGTTCTTC

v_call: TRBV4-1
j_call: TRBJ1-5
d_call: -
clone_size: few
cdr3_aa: CASSQDIGRARPQHF
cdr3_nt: TGCGCCAGCAGCCAAGATATTGGCAGAGCAAGGCCCCAGCATTTT

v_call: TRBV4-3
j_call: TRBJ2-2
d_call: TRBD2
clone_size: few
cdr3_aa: CASSLSSFSGAGELFF
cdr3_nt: TGCGCCAGCAGCCTGTCGTCGTTTAGCGGGGCCGGGGAGCTGTTTTTT

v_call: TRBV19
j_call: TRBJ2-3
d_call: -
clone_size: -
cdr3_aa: CASSGTGSNTDTQYF
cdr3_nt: TGTGCCAGTAGTGGGACGGGGAGTAACACAGATACGCAGTATTTT

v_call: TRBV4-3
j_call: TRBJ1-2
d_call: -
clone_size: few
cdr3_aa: CASSQGVAGPPEGYTF
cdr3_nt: TGCGCCAGCAGCCAAGGGGTTGCAGGGCCCCCCGAAGGCTACACCTTC

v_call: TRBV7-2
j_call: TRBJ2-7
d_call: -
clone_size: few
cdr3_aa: CASSLARYEQYF
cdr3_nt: TGTGCCAGCAGCTTAGCGCGGTACGAGCAGTACTTC

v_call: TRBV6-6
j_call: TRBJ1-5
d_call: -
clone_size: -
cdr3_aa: CASSYSVDSNQPQHF
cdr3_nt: TGTGCCAGCAGTTATTCGGTAGATAGCAATCAGCCCCAGCATTTT

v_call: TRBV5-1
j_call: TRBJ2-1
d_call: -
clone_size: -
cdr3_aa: CASSLTNRHLGEQFF
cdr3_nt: TGCGCCAGCAGCTTGACCAATCGTCACCTAGGTGAGCAGTTCTTC